One T cell receptor beta chain is described in this entry. Its antigen remains unidentified. This specimen comes from a study of cytotoxic CD8 clonotypes in ibrutinib-treated CLL. Overall study: Enrolment comprised roughly 11 relapsed/refractory and some 15 treatment-naive patients; 17 to 18 were IGHV unmutated.

This CDR3 has 16 residues. V shed 2 bases and J 2 bases; nucleotides not matched to a gene: 6. Regarding the study as a whole: Public clonotypes were seen rarely and were contracted or stable on treatment.

Some clones are missing from TCRdb's copy, which holds only in-frame ones; the method was immunoSEQ multiplex PCR. The data hold under 75,000 clones, with over 60% observed a single time. The clonotype originates from a human donor with chronic lymphocytic leukemia. This chain connects TRBV23-1 to TRBJ2-3, with TRBD1 matching over 8 bases. TRBV23-1 is an ORF, and what it does is uncertain. The specimen was PBMCs, collected after 12 months of ibrutinib treatment. The chain's CDR3 is CASSQPDREVTDTQYF. The CDR3 nucleotides are TGCGCCAGCAGTCAACCGGACAGGGAGGTCACAGATACGCAGTATTTT.